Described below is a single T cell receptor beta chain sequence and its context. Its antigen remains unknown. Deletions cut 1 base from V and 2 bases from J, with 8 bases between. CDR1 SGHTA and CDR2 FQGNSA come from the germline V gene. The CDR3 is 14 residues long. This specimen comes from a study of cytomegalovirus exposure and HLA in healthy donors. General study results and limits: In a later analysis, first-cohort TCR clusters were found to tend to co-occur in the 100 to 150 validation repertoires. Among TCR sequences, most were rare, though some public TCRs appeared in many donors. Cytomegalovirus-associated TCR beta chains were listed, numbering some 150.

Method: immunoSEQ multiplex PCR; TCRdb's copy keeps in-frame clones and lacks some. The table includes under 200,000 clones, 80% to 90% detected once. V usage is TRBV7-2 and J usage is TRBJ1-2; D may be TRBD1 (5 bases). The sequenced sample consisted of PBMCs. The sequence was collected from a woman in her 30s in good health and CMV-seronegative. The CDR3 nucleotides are TGTGCCAGCAGCTTAGTGGAGGGGAACTATGGCTACACCTTC. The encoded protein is CASSLVEGNYGYTF.